This TCR beta chain was profiled in a study of beta chain features in type 1 diabetes. Investigators reverse transcribed all isolated RNA, so they sequenced expressed TCRB transcripts. The table came from immunoSEQ multiplex PCR; TCRdb's copy has only in-frame clones and leaves some out. The sample carries 40,000 to 45,000 clones, 66% recorded once. Findings and caveats of the study: Within the patient group, naive, central memory and Treg TCRB repertoires appeared more similar to each other than within healthy donors. Equally in patients and controls, shorter templates might have been favored by PCR. When Type 1 diabetes patients were examined, their TCRB CDR3s proved moderately but significantly shorter in all four CD4+ subsets.

From germline, CDR1 is SEHNR and CDR2 FQNEAQ (reference sequence). This CDR3 spans 15 amino acids. J gave up 4 bases and V 3 bases, and 5 bases lay outside the gene matches. Concerning this clone: The antigen remains unidentified.

The TCR was taken from a woman aged 18 to 35 with type 1 diabetes. The V and J genes are TRBV7-9 and TRBJ1-3; 8 bases are shared with TRBD1. Sequences were obtained from Tregs from blood. Written as DNA, the CDR3 is TGTGCCAGCAGCTTCACCCGGACAGGGGGAAACACCATATATTTT. Translated: CASSFTRTGGNTIYF.